A selection of T cell receptor beta chains follows, all from one sample in a study of T cell repertoires in cytomegalovirus infection. In TCRdb, the reads were re-called with MiXCR into one record per CDR3 protein. The table has over 45,000 distinct CDR3 sequences, roughly 20% seen once. No antigen has been identified for these receptors. This material consisted of CD8+ T cells from cultured PBMCs, taken from culture after CMV antigen stimulation. Receptor source: a human donor in good health (CMV status not recorded). Some clones in this sample may be carry-over from other donors' samples. Both conserved end residues are part of each CDR3. A D gene is named only where the DNA matches it firmly. Rows give clone size only sometimes, using once, few, many, or a class for an expanded clone.

V	D	size	J	CDR3	DNA
TRBV27	NA	NA	TRBJ1-5	CASSFWYGNQPQHF	TGTGCCAGCAGTTTTTGGTATGGCAATCAGCCCCAGCATTTT
TRBV7-9	TRBD2	few	TRBJ2-7	CASSAPGLASYEQYF	TGTGCCAGCAGCGCGCCGGGACTAGCGAGCTACGAGCAGTACTTC
TRBV7-2	TRBD2	NA	TRBJ2-1	CASSLTSGRAREQFF	TGTGCCAGCAGCTTGACTAGCGGGAGGGCTCGTGAGCAGTTCTTC
TRBV6-2/TRBV6-3	TRBD1	NA	TRBJ2-5	CASRQGWQETQYF	TGTGCCAGCAGACAGGGGTGGCAGGAGACCCAGTACTTC
TRBV6-2/TRBV6-3	NA	few	TRBJ1-1	CASSYGRTEAFF	TGTGCCAGCAGTTACGGGAGAACTGAAGCTTTCTTT
TRBV7-8	NA	NA	TRBJ1-1	CASSLAGRFAEAFF	TGTGCCAGCAGCTTAGCTGGCCGGTTCGCTGAAGCTTTCTTT
TRBV7-2	NA	NA	TRBJ2-7	CASSKSGEWEQYF	TGTGCCAGCAGCAAATCAGGGGAGTGGGAGCAGTACTTC
TRBV7-2	NA	NA	TRBJ2-7	CASSFGGAPYEQYF	TGTGCCAGCAGCTTCGGCGGAGCCCCCTACGAGCAGTACTTC
TRBV7-3	TRBD1	NA	TRBJ1-5	CASSLTGGEQPQHF	TGTGCCAGCAGCTTGACAGGGGGCGAACAGCCCCAGCATTTT
TRBV7-2	TRBD1	NA	TRBJ1-6	CASSQSGQYNSPLHF	TGTGCCAGCAGCCAATCGGGACAGTATAATTCACCCCTCCACTTT
TRBV7-9	TRBD2	NA	TRBJ2-7	CASSPGTGGPSFRYEQYF	TGTGCCAGCAGCCCCGGCACGGGAGGGCCTAGCTTTCGTTACGAGCAGTACTTC
TRBV6-2/TRBV6-3	NA	NA	TRBJ2-7	CASKWGLAATYEQYF	TGTGCCAGCAAGTGGGGGCTAGCGGCCACCTACGAGCAGTACTTC
TRBV20-1	NA	NA	TRBJ1-2	CSARDPKEGNLRYGYTF	TGCAGTGCTAGAGATCCTAAGGAGGGGAATTTACGCTATGGCTACACCTTC
TRBV4-3	TRBD1	NA	TRBJ2-3	CASSQQNRDSFTDTQYF	TGCGCCAGCAGCCAACAGAACCGGGACAGCTTCACAGATACGCAGTATTTT
TRBV6-2/TRBV6-3	NA	NA	TRBJ1-3	CASRPDGSSGNTIYF	TGTGCCAGCAGACCGGACGGTTCCTCTGGAAACACCATATATTTT
TRBV10-3	NA	few	TRBJ2-1	CAISESVKWNEQFF	TGTGCCATCAGTGAGTCCGTCAAGTGGAATGAGCAGTTCTTC
TRBV27	TRBD1	few	TRBJ1-3	CASSLYRGLGNTIYF	TGTGCCAGCAGTTTATACAGGGGCCTCGGAAACACCATATATTTT
TRBV6-5	TRBD2	NA	TRBJ2-7	CASSYAPPAGGYEQYF	TGTGCCAGCAGTTACGCGCCTCCAGCGGGGGGTTACGAGCAGTACTTC
TRBV24-1	NA	NA	TRBJ2-7	CATSSSTEHEQYF	TGTGCCACCAGTTCTTCGACGGAACACGAGCAGTACTTC
TRBV19	NA	NA	TRBJ1-5	CASSHLVLGVQPQHF	TGTGCCAGTAGTCATCTTGTGTTGGGGGTACAGCCCCAGCATTTT
TRBV4-1	NA	NA	TRBJ2-7	CASSHRTDEQYF	TGTGCCAGCAGCCACCGGACGGACGAGCAGTACTTC
TRBV7-9	NA	few	TRBJ2-1	CASSRRTGNDEQFF	TGTGCCAGCAGCCGGAGAACAGGGAACGATGAGCAGTTCTTC
TRBV20-1	NA	many	TRBJ1-2	CSARPTGSYGYTF	TGCAGTGCTAGGCCTACAGGGAGCTATGGCTACACCTTC
TRBV7-8	TRBD2	few	TRBJ2-1	CASSDRDSTSGRAMFF	TGTGCCAGCAGCGACAGGGATTCGACTAGCGGGAGGGCCATGTTCTTC
TRBV7-2	TRBD2	NA	TRBJ2-1	CASTFRTSANNEQFF	TGTGCCAGCACCTTTCGGACTAGCGCAAACAATGAGCAGTTCTTC
TRBV7-2	TRBD2	NA	TRBJ2-1	CASSQSSGTYNEQFF	TGTGCCAGCAGTCAATCTAGCGGGACATACAATGAGCAGTTCTTC
TRBV7-8	NA	few	TRBJ1-6	CASSLDGRDGYSPLHF	TGTGCCAGCAGCTTAGATGGGAGAGATGGATACTCACCCCTCCACTTT
TRBV7-3	TRBD2	NA	TRBJ2-3	CASSSAGGPADTQYF	TGTGCCAGCAGCTCTGCGGGGGGGCCAGCAGATACGCAGTATTTT
TRBV27	TRBD1	NA	TRBJ2-3	CASRQGSVFSDTQYF	TGTGCCAGCAGACAGGGGTCAGTGTTCTCAGATACGCAGTATTTT
TRBV7-8	NA	NA	TRBJ2-1	CASRTVYNEQFF	TGTGCCAGCCGGACGGTATACAATGAGCAGTTCTTC
TRBV13	NA	few	TRBJ2-6	CASSGRGANSGANVLTF	TGTGCCAGCAGCGGAAGGGGAGCGAACTCTGGGGCCAACGTCCTGACTTTC
TRBV6-2/TRBV6-3	TRBD2	NA	TRBJ2-5	CASSYSATSGRAGETQYF	TGTGCCAGCAGTTACTCAGCGACTAGCGGGAGGGCCGGGGAGACCCAGTACTTC
TRBV7-2	NA	few	TRBJ2-1	CASSLGLPNEQFF	TGTGCCAGCAGCTTAGGGCTGCCCAATGAGCAGTTCTTC
TRBV7-2	NA	NA	TRBJ2-7	CASSLKTGLGSYEQYF	TGTGCCAGCAGCTTAAAGACCGGTCTCGGGTCTTACGAGCAGTACTTC
TRBV7-2	NA	NA	TRBJ2-7	CASRKAPGDEQYF	TGTGCCAGCAGGAAGGCCCCAGGGGACGAGCAGTACTTC
TRBV29-1	TRBD1	many	TRBJ1-2	CSAGTGENYGYTF	TGCAGCGCCGGGACAGGGGAAAACTATGGCTACACCTTC
TRBV11-2	NA	few	TRBJ2-5	CASSFKYQETQYF	TGTGCCAGCAGCTTCAAGTACCAAGAGACCCAGTACTTC
TRBV7-8	TRBD2	many	TRBJ2-5	CASRTGTSGRRGETQYF	TGTGCCAGCAGGACCGGGACTAGCGGGAGGCGAGGAGAGACCCAGTACTTC
TRBV7-9	NA	few	TRBJ2-7	CASSHPGRPTYEQYF	TGTGCCAGCAGCCATCCGGGACGCCCGACTTACGAGCAGTACTTC
TRBV7-9	NA	few	TRBJ1-2	CASSLAPVAWGYTF	TGTGCCAGCAGCTTAGCGCCAGTTGCCTGGGGCTACACCTTC
TRBV12-3/TRBV12-4	NA	NA	TRBJ2-2	CASSPRTYTGELFF	TGTGCCAGCAGTCCCCGTACCTACACCGGGGAGCTGTTTTTT
TRBV5-8	NA	NA	TRBJ1-1	CASSSGQTNTEAFF	TGTGCCAGCAGCTCAGGACAGACGAACACTGAAGCTTTCTTT
TRBV29-1	NA	NA	TRBJ1-5	CSVDSGEGDQPQHF	TGCAGCGTTGATTCAGGAGAAGGGGATCAGCCCCAGCATTTT
TRBV7-9	NA	few	TRBJ2-5	CASSFTGKETQYF	TGTGCCAGCAGCTTCACAGGGAAGGAGACCCAGTACTTC
TRBV9	NA	NA	TRBJ1-5	CASSEYGSGNQPQHF	TGTGCCAGCAGCGAATATGGGTCGGGAAATCAGCCCCAGCATTTT
TRBV7-3	TRBD2	NA	TRBJ2-3	CASSLTSGFSDTQYF	TGTGCCAGCAGCTTAACTAGCGGGTTTTCAGATACGCAGTATTTT
TRBV7-9	TRBD1	few	TRBJ2-5	CASSSPTGGIGETQYF	TGTGCCAGCAGCTCGCCTACAGGGGGAATTGGGGAGACCCAGTACTTC
TRBV4-2	TRBD1	few	TRBJ1-3	CASSQRTGDGNTIYF	TGTGCCAGCAGCCAAAGGACAGGGGATGGAAACACCATATATTTT
TRBV15	TRBD1	NA	TRBJ1-2	CATSTRDRVNYGYTF	TGTGCCACCAGCACCCGGGACAGAGTTAACTATGGCTACACCTTC
TRBV7-9	NA	few	TRBJ2-1	CASRGAQGVQFF	TGTGCCAGCAGAGGGGCCCAAGGCGTGCAGTTCTTC
TRBV19	TRBD1	few	TRBJ1-1	CASSTLDRADTEAFF	TGTGCCAGTAGTACCCTTGACAGGGCGGACACTGAAGCTTTCTTT
TRBV7-9	NA	few	TRBJ2-1	CASSFLETPYNEQFF	TGTGCCAGCAGCTTTCTGGAGACCCCCTACAATGAGCAGTTCTTC
TRBV7-8	NA	few	TRBJ1-6	CASSPSGSYNSPLHF	TGTGCCAGCAGCCCGAGCGGGAGTTATAATTCACCCCTCCACTTT
TRBV7-2	NA	few	TRBJ2-7	CASSYLSSPYEQYF	TGTGCCAGCAGCTACCTCTCCAGTCCCTACGAGCAGTACTTC
TRBV6-1	NA	many	TRBJ2-7	CASSELAEWGYEQYF	TGTGCCAGCAGTGAGTTAGCGGAGTGGGGCTACGAGCAGTACTTC